The clone carrying this TCR beta chain appeared once. Its antigen is not known. TCRdb's copy holds only in-frame clones and misses some; the assay was immunoSEQ multiplex PCR. Of roughly 2,300,000 clones in the sample, 85% to 95% were seen once. Every donor was a Caucasian adult from Nashville, Tennessee. The sample comes from a study of shared clonotypes between healthy human individuals. Study-wide background: Contributing individuals were two females and a few males aged 18 to 49. Whole-study findings and limits: Blood was the sole source, and tissue repertoires probably differ.

The sequencing input was naive CD4+ T cells from PBMCs. Subset meaning: CD45RA+ positively selected. This TCR was sampled from a man aged 18-30 years in good health. Some clones in this sample may be carry-over from other donors' samples.

Here the CDR3 reads CATSRVLNMPSYNEQFF. CDR3 DNA sequence: TGTGCCACCAGCAGAGTACTCAACATGCCCTCCTACAATGAGCAGTTCTTC. This chain joins TRBV15 and TRBJ2-1, with D unclear. The CDR3 extends over 17 amino acids. CDR1 and CDR2 (germline): LNHNV, YYDKDF (reference sequence). V was cut by 1 base and J by 0 bases, with 13 bases left in between.